Sequencing of this TCR beta chain was carried out in a study of cytomegalovirus exposure and HLA in healthy donors. A multiplex PCR was run with 60 Vbeta primers and 13 Jbeta primers. TCRdb keeps only in-frame clones here, not all; method: immunoSEQ multiplex PCR. The sample has around 84,000 clones, about 80% seen once. This clonotype was obtained from a man aged 45 to 65 in good health and CMV-seronegative. The sequenced sample consisted of PBMCs.

The DNA of the CDR3 is TGTGCCAGCAGTTTATCCGCGGGGGTCTCTGGCTACACCTTC. Amino acid sequence: CASSLSAGVSGYTF. The chain combines TRBV27 with TRBJ1-2; D might be TRBD1 (5 bases). V dropped 0 bases and J dropped 7 bases, with 12 bases sitting between them. The CDR3 contains 14 residues. Germline V gene data show CDR1 as MNHEY and CDR2 as SMNVEV (reference sequence).